This TCR beta chain was found in a study of human T cells and chemical hapten exposure. Study-level information: Per-sample TCR yields varied mainly from small pooled library volume differences. General study findings and limits: High-frequency TCRs, those above 1 in 1000, stayed the same after DPC sensitization.

The table lists this clonotype with many counts. Its specificity is unknown. The study extracted total RNA from unfractionated whole blood. The library tagged each cDNA molecule with unique molecular identifiers. Original data processing: With a range of about 23,224 to 690,600, the median per sample was roughly 91,000 TCRs. Each CDR3 protein gets one entry after TCRdb re-called the 5' RACE reads with MiXCR. The V and J calls, along with clone size, are taken from TCRdb and not from the paper's own processing. This sample carries approximately 150,000 distinct CDR3 sequences, around 4% of them seen once, and the ten largest clones take 1.3% to 1.5%. The clonotype comes from a female donor in good health.

The chain's CDR3 is CASSPGVINEQFF. The CDR3 DNA is TGTGCCAGCAGCCCAGGGGTGATCAATGAGCAGTTCTTC. This sequence joins TRBV7-9 and TRBJ2-1; D possibly corresponds to TRBD1 (6 bases). This CDR3 spans 13 amino acids. In germline, CDR1 is SEHNR, CDR2 FQNEAQ (reference sequence). Trimming shortened V by 5 bases and J by 6 bases, and 11 bases separated the two germline ends.